This T cell receptor beta chain is drawn from a study of identical twins. CDR3 length: 16 amino acids. CDR1 and CDR2 from the germline V gene are SGHAT and FQNNGV. Germline trimming cut 5 bases from V and 1 base from J; bases unmatched to any gene: 6. General study points: With monozygotic twins, out-of-frame TCR alpha sharing exceeded what models estimated. Out-of-frame alpha sequences shared by twins were enriched for low generation probability. Invariant MAIT and iNKT cells are populations that could partly confound zero-insertion analyses.

This clonotype has just a few counts. No antigen is known for it. One entry per CDR3 protein, called by TCRdb with MiXCR from the 5' RACE reads. The table shows approximately 470,000 distinct CDR3 sequences, with 13% to 15% occurring only once. The sample was also linked to a second study, of yellow fever vaccine responses in identical twins.

The source of this sequence is a young woman in good health. The specimen sequenced was CD4+ T cells sorted from blood. This chain connects TRBV11-2 to TRBJ2-3, with 10 bases lining up with TRBD2. The CDR3 reads CASSQRSGGGTDTQYF. The CDR3, as DNA: TGTGCCAGCAGCCAGCGGAGCGGGGGGGGCACAGATACGCAGTATTTT. The full variable domain, rest sourced from reference TRBV11-2 and TRBJ2-3, is EAGVAQSPRYKIIEKRQSVAFWCNPISGHATLYWYQQILGQGPKLLIQFQNNGVVDDSQLPKDRFSAERLKGVDSTLKIQPAKLEDSAVYLCASSQRSGGGTDTQYFGPGTRLTVL.